The present entry profiles one T cell receptor beta chain with its context. Its antigen is undetermined. This entry is derived from a study of shared clonotypes between healthy human individuals. Across the whole study: There were three CD4 naive, three CD4 memory, two CD8 naive and one CD8 memory plates per donor. Findings and limits, study-wide: With a few donors compared, around 5% of naive CD4 clonotypes were shared.

Clones were read by immunoSEQ multiplex PCR, and TCRdb kept only the in-frame ones, dropping some. The sample holds millions of clones; more than 80% are singletons and the top ten take roughly 0.14%. V lost 7 bases and J 5 bases, leaving 8 bases between the germline ends. Germline CDR1 reads SEHNR; CDR2 reads FQNEAQ (reference sequence). The CDR3 has 12 amino acids. Division of CD4+ cells produced a CD45RA+ naive subset and a CD45RA-negative memory subset. V is TRBV7-9 and J is TRBJ2-2; perhaps TRBD1 as D (6 bases). The specimen sequenced was naive CD4+ T cells sorted from blood. The subset denotes: CD45RA+ positively selected. The TCR sequence derives from a man aged 18 to 35 in good health. In DNA form, the CDR3 reads TGTGCCAGCATCCAGGGGACCGGGGAGCTGTTTTTT. Encoded protein: CASIQGTGELFF.